A selection of T cell receptor beta chains follows, all from one sample in a study of cytomegalovirus exposure and HLA in healthy donors. Sequenced by immunoSEQ multiplex PCR; TCRdb stores in-frame clones only, minus some. The sample records some 140,000 clones, approximately 80% being singletons. The specimen sequenced was PBMCs. These receptors were obtained from a male donor in good health and CMV-seropositive. The CDR3 runs from the conserved cysteine through the conserved F or W. Fields, in order: D gene, clone size, V gene, J gene, CDR3 DNA, CDR3 protein. D genes are given only for firm matches. The size of a clone is reported for some rows only, either as once, few or many, or as a class for expanded clones.

TRBD2	-	TRBV11-2	TRBJ2-1	TGTGCCAGCAGGCCACTAGCGGGAAAAAACAATGAGCAGTTCTTC	CASRPLAGKNNEQFF
TRBD1	-	TRBV6-5	TRBJ1-6	TGTGCCAGCAGTTACTCTACCGGGACAGGGGGTTCACCCCTCCACTTT	CASSYSTGTGGSPLHF
TRBD1	once	TRBV6-6	TRBJ1-4	TGTGCCAGCAGGGGACAGGGTAGGAATGAAAAACTGTTTTTT	CASRGQGRNEKLFF
-	-	TRBV25-1	TRBJ1-5	TGTGCCAGCAGTGAGTCGGTCGGAGCTCATATCGGGCAGCCCCAGCATTTT	CASSESVGAHIGQPQHF
-	-	TRBV19	TRBJ1-5	TGTGCCAGTAGTATAGGAAATAACAACAATCAGCCCCAGCATTTT	CASSIGNNNNQPQHF
TRBD1	-	TRBV19	TRBJ2-1	TGTGCCAGTAGTCTACGCGGCGGTGGACAGGGTCGGGGCTACAATGAGCAGTTCTTC	CASSLRGGGQGRGYNEQFF
TRBD1	-	TRBV19	TRBJ1-5	TGTGCCAGTAGTTTATGGACAGGGAGCAATCAGCCCCAGCATTTT	CASSLWTGSNQPQHF
TRBD2	-	TRBV25-1	TRBJ2-1	TGTGCCAGCAGTGCCGGTCGGGGGGCCTACAATGAGCAGTTCTTC	CASSAGRGAYNEQFF
TRBD1	-	TRBV27	TRBJ1-5	TGTGCCAGCAGTTCCGGGACAGGGGCCCAGCCCCAGCATTTT	CASSSGTGAQPQHF
-	-	TRBV6-1	TRBJ2-5	TGTGCCAGCAGGGCGTACAGGGAATTGGGAGAGACCCAGTACTTC	CASRAYRELGETQYF
-	-	TRBV10-3	TRBJ2-6	TGTGCCATCGCCTCAGGGGACTCTGGGGCCAACGTCCTGACTTTC	CAIASGDSGANVLTF
-	-	TRBV29-1	TRBJ2-2	TGCAGCGTTGGATTGACAGGCACGAACACCGGGGAGCTGTTTTTT	CSVGLTGTNTGELFF
TRBD1	-	TRBV29-1	TRBJ1-3	TGCAGCGTTGGCGACAGGGCTGGAAACACCATATATTTT	CSVGDRAGNTIYF
-	-	TRBV18	TRBJ2-2	TGTGCCAGCTCACTCATAGGCAGCGCGAACACCGGGGAGCTGTTTTTT	CASSLIGSANTGELFF
-	-	TRBV7-3	TRBJ2-7	TGTGCCAGCAGCCAGAGGGGGGGCCCCCTCTACGAGCAGTACTTC	CASSQRGGPLYEQYF
TRBD1	-	TRBV2	TRBJ2-4	TGTGCCAGCAGTGAGGACAGGGCGGGCGACATTCAGTACTTC	CASSEDRAGDIQYF
-	once	TRBV7-3	TRBJ2-7	TGTGCCAGCAGCCCAGGAGGCGGGGTCTACGAGCAGTACTTC	CASSPGGGVYEQYF
-	once	TRBV14	TRBJ2-7	TGTGCCAGCAGCCTAACCCGGGACACAAATTACTACGAGCAGTACTTC	CASSLTRDTNYYEQYF
TRBD1	-	TRBV4-2	TRBJ1-2	TGTGCCAGCAGCCAAGCTTCCGACAGGGCCCCCCTCTATGGCTACACCTTC	CASSQASDRAPLYGYTF
TRBD1	-	TRBV30	TRBJ1-5	TGTGCCTGGAGTGGGGGGACAGGGGGTAGCAATCAGCCCCAGCATTTT	CAWSGGTGGSNQPQHF
-	-	TRBV5-4	TRBJ1-1	TGTGCCAGCACCTCCCTGGGAAGGGGGAACACTGAAGCTTTCTTT	CASTSLGRGNTEAFF
TRBD1	-	TRBV29-1	TRBJ1-2	TGCAGCGTGGCCGACAGGGGTAACTATGGCTACACCTTC	CSVADRGNYGYTF
-	-	TRBV4-2	TRBJ2-7	TGTGCCAGCAGCCAAGATGGGACACCCTTTCCCTCCTACGAGCAGTACTTC	CASSQDGTPFPSYEQYF
TRBD1	-	TRBV9	TRBJ1-1	TGTGCCAGCAGCGCTTCGACAGGGAGGTACACTGAAGCTTTCTTT	CASSASTGRYTEAFF
-	once	TRBV5-1	TRBJ2-3	TGCGCCAGCTACCAGGGGCTAGTCACAGATACGCAGTATTTT	CASYQGLVTDTQYF
-	-	TRBV6-1	TRBJ2-1	TGTGCCAGCAGTGAGGAGCGGGCCTACAATGAGCAGTTCTTC	CASSEERAYNEQFF
TRBD2	-	TRBV13	TRBJ2-7	TGTGCCAGCAGCTTAGAGGGGACTAGCGGGATCTACTCCTCCTACGAGCAGTACTTC	CASSLEGTSGIYSSYEQYF
TRBD2	-	TRBV18	TRBJ2-3	TGTGCCAGCTCACCGCCGGGACTAGCGACAGATACGCAGTATTTT	CASSPPGLATDTQYF
-	-	TRBV5-1	TRBJ2-1	TGCGCCAGCAGCTACCTCCCAAGCGAGACCTACAATGAGCAGTTCTTC	CASSYLPSETYNEQFF